Each of the 27 T cell receptor beta chains below was sequenced from the same sample in a study of prognosis after radiotherapy for stage I lung cancer. From genomic DNA, TCR beta CDR3 was amplified by two-round multiplex PCR. Gene-specific primers for each TRBV and TRBJ gene drove first-round PCR. TCRdb itself ran the multiplex PCR reads through MiXCR, one entry per CDR3 protein. The repertoire holds 30,000 or so distinct CDR3 sequences, with 35% to 45% as singletons. Sample: PBMCs, taken before or after stereotactic body radiation therapy (not recorded which). These receptor sequences come from a donor older than 45 with non-small cell lung cancer.

This clonotype was counted at least ten times. The chain couples TRBV18 to TRBJ2-7; TRBD2 agrees at 8 bases. Germline CDR1 and CDR2: KGHSH and LQKENI. The V and J ends lost 6 bases and 2 bases, in that order; junction bases with no gene match: 12. This CDR3 contains 16 residues. The CDR3 sequence: CASSPTSGRTTYEQYF. DNA of the CDR3: TGTGCCAGCTCCCCAACTAGCGGAAGAACGACCTACGAGCAGTACTTC.

This clonotype has at least ten counts. The CDR3 region is CASSQAVGEQYF. The CDR3, as DNA: TGTGCCAGCAGCCAAGCGGTAGGCGAGCAGTACTTC. The V and J genes are TRBV3-1 and TRBJ2-7; D remains unclear. CDR1 is LGHDT and CDR2 is YNNKEL in the germline V gene (reference sequence). The CDR3 has 12 amino acids. The ends were cut back, 1 base at V and 6 bases at J, with 7 bases in the middle.

The V and J genes are TRBV4-3 and TRBJ2-1; 8 bases are a match to TRBD1. Germline lookup yields CDR1 LGHNA and CDR2 YSLEER. Trimming at V came to 0 bases and at J to 4 bases, leaving 5 bases not matched to a gene. The CDR3 contains 16 residues. The CDR3 bases are TGCGCCAGCAGCCAAGATCAGGGGGCGAAGTACAATGAGCAGTTCTTC. Translated, it gives CASSQDQGAKYNEQFF.

Worth noting for this clonotype: This probably arose from a read error, given a far larger clone one base away. This sequence joins TRBV14 and TRBJ2-2; 11 bases map to TRBD2. This CDR3 is built from 13 residues. Germline V lookup: CDR1 SGHDN, CDR2 FVKESK. The CDR3 bases are TGTGCCAGCAGCCGTAGCGGGAGGGCGGAGCTGTCTTTT. As protein: CASSRSGRAELSF.

The chain joins TRBV7-9 to TRBJ1-3; D may be TRBD1 (5 bases). Germline V CDR1 and CDR2: SEHNR, FQNEAQ (reference sequence). This CDR3 has 13 amino acids. V lost 0 bases, J lost 8 bases, and 8 bases lay in between. CDR3 loop: CASSLATGDTIYF. The CDR3 nucleotides read TGTGCCAGCAGCTTAGCCACAGGTGACACCATATATTTT.

This clonotype was seen at least ten times. The chain employs TRBV29-1 and TRBJ2-3; the D gene is possibly TRBD1 (6 bases). This CDR3 is 12 amino acids long. Germline lookup yields CDR1 SQVTM and CDR2 ANQGSEA. Trimming took 5 bases from V and 4 from J, leaving 10 bases between them. The CDR3 here is CSVRRGADTQYF. The DNA for the CDR3 is TGCAGCGTTCGCAGGGGAGCAGATACGCAGTATTTT.

This clonotype appeared many times. This chain joins TRBV5-1 and TRBJ1-1; D gene ambiguous. This CDR3 region has 13 residues. Looked up from germline, CDR1 is SGHRS and CDR2 is YFSETQ. V was shortened by 7 bases and J by 0 bases, with 10 bases between the two germline ends. DNA for the CDR3: TGCGCCAGCTCCGTTGACGTGAACACTGAAGCTTTCTTT. As protein: CASSVDVNTEAFF.

In the case of this clonotype: This may be a read error: a much more frequent sequence differs by one nucleotide. This chain joins TRBV18 and TRBJ1-5; 9 bases are a match to TRBD1. The junction had 13 bases not matched to a gene; V was cut back by 4 bases and J by 3 bases. The CDR3 has 18 amino acids. The germline gives CDR1 KGHSH, CDR2 LQKENI. DNA of the CDR3: TGTGCCAGCTCACAACAGGCTCCCGGGACAGGGAACAATCAGCCCCAGCATTTT. Amino acid sequence: CASSQQAPGTGNNQPQHF.

There are many counts of this clonotype. The chain has TRBV20-1 and TRBJ1-5; tentatively, D is TRBD1 (5 bases). CDR1 DFQATT and CDR2 SNEGSKA come from the germline V gene (reference sequence). V was clipped by 3 bases and J by 7 bases, with 16 bases between them. The CDR3 length is 14 residues. As DNA, the CDR3 is TGCAGTGCTAGGGGTGGGGCAGTTGGACAGCCCCAGCATTTT. It is translated as CSARGGAVGQPQHF.

This clonotype was counted ten times or more. V is TRBV28 and J is TRBJ2-3; D gene uncertain. Trimming left V 3 bases short and J 4 bases short, with 17 bases between. Germline V gene lookup returns CDR1 MDHEN and CDR2 SYDVKM. The CDR3 extends over 16 amino acids. The CDR3 DNA follows: TGTGCCAGCAGTTTCCGCGGACGGGCAGAGGCAGATACGCAGTATTTT. Protein: CASSFRGRAEADTQYF.

In the case of this clonotype: It is likely a read error: a sequence one base away is far more abundant. V and J are TRBV6-5 and TRBJ1-2; D remains unclear. V lost 6 bases, J lost 3 bases, and 17 bases lay in between. The CDR3 spans 15 residues. In germline, CDR1 is MNHEY, CDR2 SVGAGI. DNA for the CDR3: TGTGCCAGCAGGGCTGACGGGGTAGGCCACTATGGCTACACCTTC. This codes for CASRADGVGHYGYTF.

The chain combines TRBV7-2 with TRBJ2-1; D gene unclear. This CDR3 has 12 amino acids. Germline CDR1 reads SGHTA; CDR2 reads FQGNSA. V was cut by 5 bases and J by 9 bases, with 11 bases left in between. CDR3 loop: CASSPLGSEQFF. CDR3 nucleotides: TGTGCCAGCAGCCCCTTAGGCAGTGAGCAGTTCTTC.

This clonotype has ten or more counts. The chain has TRBV5-1 and TRBJ2-5; TRBD1 is a possible D gene (6 bases). CDR1 is SGHRS and CDR2 is YFSETQ in the germline V gene. V was pared by 5 bases and J by 3 bases, with 14 bases between. The CDR3 is 14 residues long. The CDR3 DNA is TGCGCCAGCAGAGGCAGGGGATCGGAAGAGACCCAGTACTTC. It specifies CASRGRGSEETQYF.

The CDR3 coding sequence is TGTGCCAGCAGTGAAGAAGGAAGCGGGGGTTGGGAGCAGTACTTC. Its protein is CASSEEGSGGWEQYF. The chain links TRBV6-1 to TRBJ2-7, with TRBD2 matching 8 bases. CDR1 and CDR2 (germline): MNHNS, SASEGT. CDR3 size: 15 residues. V shed 1 base and J 7 bases; nucleotides not matched to a gene: 9.

V and J are TRBV20-1 and TRBJ1-2, with TRBD1 identical over 8 bases. Germline loops: CDR1 DFQATT, CDR2 SNEGSKA (reference sequence). The CDR3 spans 16 residues. The J segment lost 2 bases and the V segment lost 2 bases, leaving 10 bases of the junction unmatched. Here the CDR3 DNA reads TGCAGTGCTAGACAGACAGGGGCGGTGGTGAACTATGGCTACACCTTC. It specifies CSARQTGAVVNYGYTF.

There are a few counts of this clonotype. This could be a read error, since a much larger clone is one nucleotide away. V gene TRBV18 combines with J gene TRBJ2-7, with D possibly being TRBD1 (6 bases). CDR3 size: 18 residues. With 3 bases removed from V and 2 bases from J, the gap between germline ends came to 23 bases. The V gene's germline CDR1 is KGHSH and CDR2 LQKENI. In DNA form, the CDR3 reads TGTGCCAGCTCACCCCTACCAGCGGCAGGGGTGGGAACCTACGAGCAGTACTTC. It translates to CASSPLPAAGVGTYEQYF.

On this clonotype: No DNA is shown, since the ends of the CDR3 on it are uncertain; the CDR3 is the one TCRdb lists. V and J are TRBV6-1 and TRBJ2-1; the table's TRBD1 call for D was not verified on the DNA. CDR1 and CDR2 (germline): MNHNS, SASEGT. The CDR3 sequence runs 24 residues, both termini included. CDR3 in amino acids: CASTNQASMYLCASSSSQGSQQFF.

In its sample, this clonotype was seen a few times. The J gene is TRBJ1-1, the V gene TRBV14; D gene uncertain. Germline V gene sequence: CDR1 SGHDN, CDR2 FVKESK. The CDR3 extends over 13 amino acids. V was cut by 0 bases and J by 1 base, with 3 bases left in between. CDR3 DNA sequence: TGTGCCAGCAGCCAAGACCAGAACACTGAAGCTTTCTTT. Its protein is CASSQDQNTEAFF.

This clonotype has a count of ten or more. The rearrangement joins TRBV3-1 to TRBJ1-1; D unresolved. Trimming removed 4 bases from V and 4 bases from J, with 16 bases in between. CDR1 and CDR2 (germline): LGHDT, YNNKEL (reference sequence). The CDR3 sequence is 15 residues long. CDR3 region: CASSPRVGEGTEAFF. CDR3 nucleotide sequence: TGTGCCAGCAGCCCCCGTGTCGGGGAGGGCACTGAAGCTTTCTTT. Using reference TRBV3-1 and TRBJ1-1 for the parts outside the CDR3, the full variable domain is DTAVSQTPKYLVTQMGNDKSIKCEQNLGHDTMYWYKQDSKKFLKIMFSYNNKELIINETVPNRFSPKSPDKAHLNLHINSLELGDSAVYFCASSPRVGEGTEAFFGQGTRLTVV.

Turning to this clonotype: This likely stems from a read error, as it lies one base from a far larger clone. The chain has TRBV6-5 and TRBJ1-6, with D perhaps matching TRBD1 (5 bases). Germline V gene sequence: CDR1 MNHEY, CDR2 SVGAGI. V shed 11 bases and J shed 9 bases, with 23 bases lying between them. This CDR3 comprises 15 residues. CDR3 sequence (DNA): TGTGCCTGCAAGCTTGCCGGGGGATCGGGTTCACCCCTCCACTTT. Amino acid sequence: CACKLAGGSGSPLHF.

V is TRBV6-1 and J is TRBJ1-4; 9 bases match TRBD1. Germline assignment: CDR1 MNHNS and CDR2 SASEGT. The CDR3 totals 16 residues. The junction had 9 bases not matched to a gene; V was cut back by 6 bases and J by 4 bases. The CDR3 loop is CASSLDRGGINEKLFF. The CDR3 DNA reads TGTGCCAGCAGCCTGGACAGGGGAGGGATTAATGAAAAACTGTTTTTT.

This clonotype was seen at least ten times. The chain employs TRBV29-1 and TRBJ2-1; D gene unclear. Germline CDR1 is SQVTM and CDR2 is ANQGSEA. Trimming removed 7 bases from V and 3 bases from J, with 10 bases in between. This CDR3 region has 12 residues. The CDR3 reads CSGLESYNEQFF. The DNA of the CDR3 is TGCAGCGGCCTCGAGAGCTACAATGAGCAGTTCTTC.

The table lists this clonotype with many counts. The chain employs TRBV11-2 and TRBJ2-5, with D perhaps TRBD1 or TRBD2 (6 bases each). V lost 0 bases and J 5 bases, leaving 16 bases between the germline ends. This CDR3 contains 16 residues. Looked up from germline, CDR1 is SGHAT and CDR2 is FQNNGV. CDR3 in DNA: TGTGCCAGCAGCTTAGAGGGGGCGGGGTTTAGGGAGACCCAGTACTTC. Its translation: CASSLEGAGFRETQYF.

This chain links TRBV19 with TRBJ1-1; 7 bases agree with TRBD1. With 7 bases clipped from V and 0 bases from J, the junction kept 8 bases outside the gene matches. The CDR3 sequence is 15 residues long. Germline CDR1 reads LNHDA; CDR2 reads SQIVND (reference sequence). CDR3 bases: TGTGCCAGTACCCAGGGGGGGTCCATGAACACTGAAGCTTTCTTT. This gives the protein CASTQGGSMNTEAFF.

The V gene is TRBV7-9, the J gene TRBJ2-1; D not certain. The germline V gene encodes CDR1 SEHNR and CDR2 FQNEAQ (reference sequence). The length of the CDR3 is 11 residues. Trimming stripped 0 bases from V and 11 bases from J, with 5 bases between. The CDR3 loop reads CASSLAPQQFF. CDR3 coding DNA: TGTGCCAGCAGCTTAGCCCCACAGCAGTTCTTC. Full variable domain (outside the CDR3, taken from reference TRBV7-9 and TRBJ2-1): DTGVSQNPRHKITKRGQNVTFRCDPISEHNRLYWYRQTLGQGPEFLTYFQNEAQLEKSRLLSDRFSAERPKGSFSTLEIQRTEQGDSAMYLCASSLAPQQFFGPGTRLTVL.

About this clonotype itself: A far larger clone lies a single base away; this is likely a read error. This chain connects TRBV6-8 to TRBJ2-7; D perhaps matches TRBD1 (6 bases). Trimming left V 7 bases short and J 5 bases short, with 18 bases between. CDR1 and CDR2 from the germline V gene are MNHGY and SAAAGT. The CDR3 covers 14 residues. In nucleotides, the CDR3 is TGTGCCAGCATTTTCGACAGGTTAAGGAACGAGCAGTACTTC. The encoded protein is CASIFDRLRNEQYF.

As concerns this clonotype: This likely came from a read error, as a far larger clone is one base away. The chain links TRBV9 to TRBJ2-1; the match to TRBD1 covers 7 bases. In germline, CDR1 is SGDLS, CDR2 YYNGEE. Losses at the gene ends were 4 bases for V and 5 bases for J; bases not matched to a gene: 9. The CDR3 loop spans 15 amino acids. The CDR3, as DNA: TGTGCCAGCAGCCCCTTGGGGACAGTAGACAATGAGCAGTTCTTC. Amino acids: CASSPLGTVDNEQFF.